Presented here are 32 T cell receptor beta chains from one specimen sequenced in a study of blood T cell repertoires in COVID-19. TCRdb's table, derived via immunoSEQ multiplex PCR, lists solely in-frame clones and lacks some. In the table there are some 170,000 clones, 65% to 90% of which are singletons. Sequenced material: PBMCs or T cells enriched from blood (not recorded which). The receptors shown here come from a man aged 50 or older who had recovered from COVID-19.

This chain connects TRBV19 to TRBJ2-5, with TRBD1 matching 10 bases. The trim removed 5 bases at V and 4 bases at J, leaving 19 bases unmatched. CDR3 length equals 19 residues. Germline values: CDR1 LNHDA, CDR2 SQIVND (reference sequence). The CDR3 DNA reads as TGTGCCAGTAGTCTCTGGACAGGGGGTGGTAGCGGGTTGCCAGAGACCCAGTACTTC. Protein product: CASSLWTGGGSGLPETQYF.

This CDR3 reads CASRAGTANEKLFF. The CDR3 DNA reads as TGTGCCAGCAGGGCCGGGACAGCTAATGAAAAACTGTTTTTT. The J gene is TRBJ1-4, the V gene TRBV28; 7 bases fit TRBD1. Trimming cost V 6 bases and J 3 bases; bases outside gene matches: 4. The CDR3 loop spans 14 amino acids. The germline CDR1 and CDR2 sequences are MDHEN and SYDVKM.

V usage is TRBV5-1 and J usage is TRBJ1-1; D is uncertain. V gave up 3 bases and J gave up 4 bases, with 16 bases separating them. The germline CDR1 and CDR2 sequences are SGHRS and YFSETQ. This CDR3 contains 15 residues. CDR3 nucleotides: TGCGCCAGCAGCTCAAGGAGGGCAACGGGCACTGAAGCTTTCTTT. Amino acid sequence: CASSSRRATGTEAFF.

This sequence joins TRBV5-1 and TRBJ2-1; 10 nucleotides agree with TRBD1. V shed 7 bases, J shed 6 bases, and the junction held 13 bases outside the gene matches. Germline V CDR1 and CDR2: SGHRS, YFSETQ. CDR3 length: 16 residues. CDR3 residues: CASGDLRDRGFNEQFF. Here the CDR3 DNA reads TGCGCCAGCGGGGACCTTCGGGACAGGGGATTCAATGAGCAGTTCTTC.

The chain links TRBV5-1 to TRBJ1-1; D may be TRBD1 (5 bases). The CDR3 contains 14 residues. Germline V gene sequence: CDR1 SGHRS, CDR2 YFSETQ. V was cut by 1 base and J by 2 bases, with 9 bases left in between. CDR3 in DNA: TGCGCCAGCAGCTTGATAAGGGGAAACACTGAAGCTTTCTTT. It codes for CASSLIRGNTEAFF. Full variable domain (outside the CDR3, taken from reference TRBV5-1 and TRBJ1-1): KAGVTQTPRYLIKTRGQQVTLSCSPISGHRSVSWYQQTPGQGLQFLFEYFSETQRNKGNFPGRFSGRQFSNSRSEMNVSTLELGDSALYLCASSLIRGNTEAFFGQGTRLTVV.

The chain joins TRBV7-4 to TRBJ1-3; D unclear. The CDR3 has 13 residues. Germline V gene data show CDR1 as SGHVT and CDR2 as SQSDAQ. Between the trimmed V and J ends, which lost 1 base and 4 bases, there was a span of 5 bases. For the CDR3, the DNA is TGTGCCAGCAGCTTAGATCAGGGAAACACCATATATTTT. This translates into CASSLDQGNTIYF.

The J gene is TRBJ2-2, the V gene TRBV6-6; 9 nucleotides match TRBD2. CDR3 length: 15 residues. Germline V gives CDR1 MNHNY, CDR2 SVGAGI (reference sequence). Trimming cost V 2 bases and J 5 bases; bases outside gene matches: 3. CDR3: CASSYRLAGTGELFF. The CDR3 nucleotides are TGTGCCAGCAGTTACAGGCTAGCGGGGACCGGGGAGCTGTTTTTT.

This sequence joins TRBV19 and TRBJ1-3; D remains unclear. Trimming stripped 7 bases from V and 0 bases from J, with 10 bases between. CDR1 LNHDA and CDR2 SQIVND come from the germline V gene (reference sequence). The CDR3 has 14 residues. CDR3 nucleotide sequence: TGTGCCAGTACCCCTAGGAGCTCTGGAAACACCATATATTTT. This translates into CASTPRSSGNTIYF.

The chain joins TRBV19 to TRBJ2-5; possibly TRBD1 for D (6 bases). The CDR3 is 13 residues long. Germline-derived CDR1 and CDR2 are LNHDA and SQIVND (reference sequence). The ends were cut back, 6 bases at V and 5 bases at J, with 13 bases in the middle. The CDR3 spells CASRLRGFETQYF. Written as DNA, the CDR3 is TGTGCCAGTAGACTCAGGGGTTTCGAGACCCAGTACTTC.

CDR3 bases: TGTGCCAGCAGCCACAACCCGCCTACAGGGCCGCGGGTAGGCGGCAATCAGCCCCAGCATTTT. Translated, it gives CASSHNPPTGPRVGGNQPQHF. The chain carries TRBV6-2 or TRBV6-3 and TRBJ1-5, with TRBD1 as a possible D gene (6 bases). Trimming stripped 6 bases from V and 2 bases from J, with 32 bases between. This CDR3 contains 21 residues. Germline lookup yields CDR1 MNHEY and CDR2 SVGEGT.

V is TRBV7-8 and J is TRBJ1-2; possibly TRBD1 for D (6 bases). Trimming removed 1 base from V and 4 bases from J, with 13 bases in between. Germline V gives CDR1 SGHVS, CDR2 FQNEAQ. The CDR3 is made up of 15 amino acids. CDR3: CASSLVGQGSYGYTF. CDR3 DNA: TGTGCCAGCAGCTTAGTCGGTCAGGGGAGCTATGGCTACACCTTC.

This chain uses TRBV11-2 with TRBJ2-1; 8 nucleotides agree with TRBD2. The junction had 11 bases not matched to a gene; V was cut back by 7 bases and J by 9 bases. The CDR3 contains 14 residues. Germline CDR1 is SGHAT and CDR2 is FQNNGV. Written as DNA, the CDR3 is TGTGCCAGCACCCCGCGCGGGGGGTCGGGTGAGCAGTTCTTC. Translating it yields CASTPRGGSGEQFF.

The V call is TRBV19, the J call TRBJ1-3; no clear D. Germline loops: CDR1 LNHDA, CDR2 SQIVND (reference sequence). The CDR3 has 15 residues. Trimming pared 3 bases from V and 0 bases from J, leaving 9 bases between. For the CDR3, the DNA is TGTGCCAGTAGTATCCCCGGGATCTCTGGAAACACCATATATTTT. It specifies CASSIPGISGNTIYF.

The chain is built from TRBV4-2 and TRBJ1-5; the D gene is possibly TRBD1 (6 bases). CDR1 is LGHNA, CDR2 YNFKEQ, per germline. Trimming stripped 0 bases from V and 7 bases from J, with 13 bases between. There are 15 residues in the CDR3. CDR3 coding DNA: TGTGCCAGCAGCCAAGATCCGGCAGGGGAGCAGCCCCAGCATTTT. It specifies CASSQDPAGEQPQHF.

The rearrangement joins TRBV5-8 to TRBJ2-3; TRBD1 matches at 8 bases. The junction had 6 bases not matched to a gene; V was cut back by 3 bases and J by 0 bases. Germline values: CDR1 SGHTS, CDR2 YDEGEE. The CDR3 length is 16 residues. The DNA of the CDR3 is TGTGCCAGCAGCTCGGGACAGGCCGTTAGCACAGATACGCAGTATTTT. Translated: CASSSGQAVSTDTQYF.

The chain combines TRBV19 with TRBJ1-1; D is unresolved. CDR1 and CDR2 from the germline V gene are LNHDA and SQIVND (reference sequence). V lost 7 bases and J lost 4, with 16 bases in between. This CDR3 has 14 amino acids. The CDR3 region has the DNA TGTGCCAGTACCATGAGACGGGAAAGCACTGAAGCTTTCTTT. Translated: CASTMRRESTEAFF. Complete variable domain (other parts from reference TRBV19 and TRBJ1-1): DGGITQSPKYLFRKEGQNVTLSCEQNLNHDAMYWYRQDPGQGLRLIYYSQIVNDFQKGDIAEGYSVSREKKESFPLTVTSAQKNPTAFYLCASTMRRESTEAFFGQGTRLTVV.

V is TRBV4-2 and J is TRBJ1-1; D remains unclear. Trimming took 0 bases from V and 2 from J, leaving 13 bases between them. Germline CDR1 is LGHNA and CDR2 is YNFKEQ. The CDR3 is made up of 16 amino acids. The CDR3 spells CASSQEWSLTNTEAFF. DNA of the CDR3: TGTGCCAGCAGCCAAGAATGGTCCCTGACAAACACTGAAGCTTTCTTT.

With regard to this clone: The germline gene is not matched at one end of the junction; a read error may be the cause. The V and J genes are TRBV7-9 and TRBJ1-1; D might be TRBD1 (6 bases). Germline V lookup: CDR1 SEHNR, CDR2 FQNEAQ (reference sequence). The CDR3 is 15 residues long. The CDR3 sequence: CANSPQTGLNTEAFF. The CDR3 region has the DNA TGTGCCAACAGCCCACAGACAGGCCTGAACACTGAAGCTTTCTTT.

The chain recombines TRBV7-9 with TRBJ1-2, with a possible D match to TRBD1 (6 bases). The CDR3 runs to 14 residues. Deletions cut 6 bases from V and 4 bases from J, with 15 bases between. Germline V gene sequence: CDR1 SEHNR, CDR2 FQNEAQ (reference sequence). The CDR3 is CASRSDRSLYGYTF. CDR3 bases: TGTGCCAGCAGATCGGACAGATCGCTCTATGGCTACACCTTC.

In nucleotides, the CDR3 is TGTGCCAGCAGCGTTGACAGGATGAACACCGGGGAGCTGTTTTTT. It yields the protein CASSVDRMNTGELFF. The chain uses TRBV2 and TRBJ2-2; a possible D gene is TRBD1 (6 bases). This CDR3 region has 15 residues. Trimming left V 6 bases short and J 1 base short, with 12 bases between. Germline CDR1 SNHLY, CDR2 FYNNEI.

The V call is TRBV11-2, the J call TRBJ1-6; D call uncertain. CDR1 is SGHAT and CDR2 is FQNNGV in the germline V gene. Trimming removed 2 bases from V and 0 bases from J, with 17 bases in between. CDR3 length: 19 residues. This CDR3 is CASSLTIPGGSSYNSPLHF. CDR3 coding DNA: TGTGCCAGCAGCTTAACAATCCCGGGCGGGAGCTCCTATAATTCACCCCTCCACTTT.

This clone was counted a single time. CDR3 in DNA: TGCGCCAGCAGCTTGTCACCCGGACAGGGGGGCTACGAGCAGTACTTC. Translated, it gives CASSLSPGQGGYEQYF. This chain connects TRBV5-1 to TRBJ2-7; 10 bases line up with TRBD1. Germline loops: CDR1 SGHRS, CDR2 YFSETQ. The CDR3 has 16 residues. V lost 1 base and J lost 3; bases outside the gene matches: 7.

The table lists this clone with a few counts. The chain couples TRBV2 to TRBJ2-1; D not certain. The CDR3 runs 14 residues. The germline V and J ends were trimmed by 4 bases and 5 bases, with 12 bases remaining between them. Germline V lookup: CDR1 SNHLY, CDR2 FYNNEI. For the CDR3, the DNA is TGTGCCAGCAGTGTGGGCATCGCCGACAATGAGCAGTTCTTC. Protein product: CASSVGIADNEQFF.

This sequence joins TRBV7-8 and TRBJ2-3; D is possibly TRBD1 (6 bases). CDR1 and CDR2 from the germline V gene are SGHVS and FQNEAQ. CDR3 length: 14 amino acids. Trimming stripped 2 bases from V and 4 bases from J, with 10 bases between. In DNA form, the CDR3 reads TGTGCCAGCAGCTTAATGGGGGCCGCAGATACGCAGTATTTT. This encodes CASSLMGAADTQYF.

A single count supports this clone. The chain couples TRBV6-5 to TRBJ1-2; unclear D gene. The CDR3 has 14 residues. With 0 bases removed from V and 3 bases from J, the gap between germline ends came to 8 bases. Looked up from germline, CDR1 is MNHEY and CDR2 is SVGAGI. The CDR3, as DNA: TGTGCCAGCAGTTACTCAGGCCGGGACTATGGCTACACCTTC. It encodes CASSYSGRDYGYTF.

The V and J genes are TRBV7-2 and TRBJ2-7; 8 nucleotides line up with TRBD2. The length of the CDR3 is 17 residues. Germline assignment: CDR1 SGHTA and CDR2 FQGNSA. J lost 1 base, V lost 5 bases, and 13 bases had no gene match. The CDR3 sequence is CASSPRARTSGSYEQYF. In DNA form, the CDR3 reads TGTGCCAGCAGCCCGAGGGCCCGAACTAGCGGATCCTACGAGCAGTACTTC.

CDR3 sequence (DNA): TGTGCCAGTAGTCTGACGGTGGGAGTCACTGGAAACACCATATATTTT. It is translated as CASSLTVGVTGNTIYF. The V call is TRBV19, the J call TRBJ1-3; no clear D gene. CDR3 length: 16 amino acids. V lost 5 bases, J lost 2 bases, and 16 bases lay in between. CDR1 and CDR2 (germline): LNHDA, SQIVND (reference sequence).

The V gene is TRBV5-1, the J gene TRBJ2-5; TRBD1 is a possible D gene (6 bases). There are 16 residues in the CDR3. The germline V and J ends were trimmed by 0 bases and 6 bases, with 18 bases remaining between them. CDR1 SGHRS and CDR2 YFSETQ come from the germline V gene. The CDR3 here is CASSLDSDRTSKTQYF. The CDR3, as DNA: TGCGCCAGCAGCTTGGATAGTGACAGGACCTCGAAGACCCAGTACTTC.

This clone was seen once. The chain employs TRBV7-9 and TRBJ1-4; possibly TRBD1 for D (6 bases). With 1 base removed from V and 2 bases from J, the gap between germline ends came to 14 bases. The germline V gene encodes CDR1 SEHNR and CDR2 FQNEAQ (reference sequence). The CDR3 sequence is 17 residues long. CDR3 in amino acids: CASSLGSGTSTNEKLFF. The CDR3 coding sequence is TGTGCCAGCAGCTTAGGATCTGGGACATCCACTAATGAAAAACTGTTTTTT.

This chain uses TRBV5-1 with TRBJ1-1; 9 nucleotides align to TRBD1. Germline V gene data show CDR1 as SGHRS and CDR2 as YFSETQ. V dropped 3 bases and J dropped 0; count of bases not matched to a gene: 9. The CDR3 spans 17 residues. CDR3 amino acids: CASSSGQGTLMNTEAFF. Written as DNA, the CDR3 is TGCGCCAGCAGCTCCGGACAGGGGACCCTCATGAACACTGAAGCTTTCTTT.

The chain combines TRBV18 with TRBJ1-6; D remains unclear. V was cut by 3 bases and J by 10 bases, with 10 bases left in between. Germline CDR1 is KGHSH and CDR2 is LQKENI. CDR3 size: 13 residues. CDR3 sequence: CASSPAGNSPLHF. The DNA of the CDR3 is TGTGCCAGCTCACCGGCGGGGAACTCACCCCTCCACTTT.

This chain links TRBV4-1 with TRBJ2-2; no clear D gene. Germline CDR1 and CDR2: MGHRA and YSYEKL. The CDR3 length is 15 residues. V lost 1 base and J 3 bases, leaving 9 bases between the germline ends. The CDR3 sequence: CASSQGQAYTGELFF. As DNA, the CDR3 is TGCGCCAGCAGCCAAGGTCAGGCCTACACCGGGGAGCTGTTTTTT.